This TCR beta chain is drawn from a study of cytomegalovirus exposure and HLA in healthy donors. Amplification used 60 Vbeta primers and 13 Jbeta primers. Here immunoSEQ multiplex PCR was the method, and the copy in TCRdb shows in-frame clones only, minus some. This sample yields around 140,000 clones, of which approximately 80% are seen a single time; less than 3% belongs to the top ten. This CDR3 is built from 13 residues. V gave up 7 bases and J gave up 6 bases, with 16 bases separating them. Germline-derived CDR1 and CDR2 are MNHEY and SVGAGI. Material: PBMCs. This receptor was obtained from a man aged 45-65 years in good health and CMV-seronegative. The chain couples TRBV6-5 to TRBJ2-7; a possible D gene is TRBD1 (5 bases). This CDR3 reads CASKEAARGEQYF. In DNA form, the CDR3 reads TGTGCCAGCAAAGAGGCGGCTAGGGGCGAGCAGTACTTC.